This T cell receptor beta chain was captured in a study of pediatric ulcerative colitis. The method was immunoSEQ multiplex PCR; TCRdb's version includes in-frame clones alone and lacks a portion of them. In the table there are roughly 70,000 clones, around 85% of which are singletons. J lost 4 bases, V lost 5 bases, and 9 bases had no gene match. The germline V gene encodes CDR1 SGHAT and CDR2 FQNNGV. This CDR3 is 15 amino acids long. The chain joins TRBV11-2 to TRBJ1-1; TRBD1 aligns across 8 bases. Sequenced input: blood. The sequence was obtained from a boy aged 5-17 years with severe ulcerative colitis. CDR3 protein: CASSRLRQGITEAFF. The CDR3 bases are TGTGCCAGCAGCCGCCTCCGACAGGGGATCACTGAAGCTTTCTTT.